This is a list of T cell receptor beta chains from one sample in a study of blood T cell repertoires in COVID-19. Generated by immunoSEQ multiplex PCR, the TCRdb table keeps only in-frame clones and is missing some. The profile shows roughly 170,000 clones, approximately 90% of them singletons. The sample consisted of peripheral blood. The receptor source for this set is a woman between 18 and 29 years old who had recovered from COVID-19. The conserved cysteine and the conserved F or W are not part of the CDR3 here.

J gene | V gene | CDR3 protein
TRBJ1-3 | TRBV11-3 | ASSVTGASGNTIY
TRBJ1-5 | TRBV27 | ASSRDSSNQPQH
TRBJ2-2 | TRBV6-2/TRBV6-3 | ASSFVQREINTGELF
TRBJ1-6 | TRBV5-1 | ASQDSSNSPLH
TRBJ2-7 | TRBV7-2 | ASSPSPYEQY
TRBJ2-1 | TRBV9 | ASSPPSGVSYNEQF
TRBJ2-7 | TRBV10-3 | AISEQGTYEQY
TRBJ2-3 | TRBV11-3 | ASRKRESDTQY
TRBJ2-3 | TRBV24-1 | ATSDDRDRSTDTQY
TRBJ2-7 | TRBV5-1 | ASSLNRLSSYEQY
TRBJ2-2 | TRBV7-3 | ASTSGTANTGELF
TRBJ2-3 | TRBV10-2 | ASSESESGTTTDTQY
TRBJ2-1 | TRBV4-1 | ASSHLGQGYNEQF
TRBJ2-3 | TRBV7-6 | ASSSGLGTFLDTQY
TRBJ2-5 | TRBV12-5 | ASGPPTGETQY
TRBJ1-3 | TRBV7-3 | ASSLTSGSGNTIY
TRBJ1-2 | TRBV29-1 | SVEESLGAHGYT
TRBJ1-1 | TRBV10-1 | ASSENGRGTEAF
TRBJ2-2 | TRBV7-8 | ASSLTGGASGELF
TRBJ2-2 | TRBV6-5 | ASSFLTGELF
TRBJ1-4 | TRBV4-1 | ASSQGMGQLNEKLF
TRBJ1-4 | TRBV4-1 | ASSPHRGQGEKLF
TRBJ1-2 | TRBV5-5 | ASSLRPGQEYGYT
TRBJ1-6 | TRBV4-3 | ASSSDRGRNNSPLH
TRBJ2-1 | TRBV7-3 | ASSLRPSGTYNEQF
TRBJ2-3 | TRBV24-1 | ATSDRRQGSGDTQY
TRBJ2-5 | TRBV11-2 | ASSLGLAGGQETQY
TRBJ1-6 | TRBV6-5 | ASSETGENSPLH
TRBJ2-3 | TRBV25-1 | ASSDGLAGAPPQY
TRBJ2-2 | TRBV4-3 | ASSQGGPTGELF
TRBJ2-2 | TRBV5-1 | ASSATGLNTGELF
TRBJ2-7 | TRBV19 | ASSPGASPSYEQY
TRBJ1-2 | TRBV6-5 | ASSLSGQLNYGYT
TRBJ2-7 | TRBV6-2/TRBV6-3 | ASSYSRSNEQY
TRBJ1-1 | TRBV19 | ATLQRGLNTEAF
TRBJ2-1 | TRBV18 | ASQDRLYNEQF
TRBJ1-5 | TRBV3-1/TRBV3-2 | ASSQELQPQH
TRBJ2-1 | TRBV9 | ASSHRGTSGRSNDNEQF
TRBJ2-3 | TRBV4-1 | ASSPPLKGSDTQY
TRBJ2-3 | TRBV4-1 | ASSRLLGLAHTDTQY
TRBJ2-1 | TRBV15 | ATSRSDSAYNEQF
TRBJ1-4 | TRBV10-3 | ATRGTNEKLF
TRBJ2-3 | TRBV7-2 | ASSFSSVTDTQY
TRBJ2-3 | TRBV7-3 | ASSLLVHGGTDTQY
TRBJ1-6 | TRBV5-1 | ASRPGQGRSPLH
TRBJ1-5 | TRBV7-3 | ASSWASNQPQH
TRBJ2-5 | TRBV2 | ASSWREGETQY
TRBJ1-6 | TRBV29-1 | STRAGDNSPLH
TRBJ2-1 | TRBV19 | ASRSGGTYNEQF
TRBJ2-1 | TRBV3-1/TRBV3-2 | ASSQGKGGTSSYNEQF
TRBJ1-4 | TRBV6-6 | ASRATGVGEKLF
TRBJ2-5 | TRBV9 | ASSVGTSGRGQETQY
TRBJ2-3 | TRBV19 | ASIRTSGSTDTQY
TRBJ2-1 | TRBV29-1 | SALIQGFDEQF
TRBJ2-3 | TRBV4-1 | ASSQEERFTQY